Listed below are T cell receptor beta chains from one sample, sequenced in a study of precursors of human CD4 cytotoxic T cells. TCRdb re-called the reads through MiXCR, storing one row per CDR3 protein. This table holds over 700 distinct CDR3 sequences, approximately 20% found once. The specimen sequenced was memory CD4+ T cells from blood (PBMCs). The receptors were gathered from a human donor in good health. The CDR3 runs from the conserved cysteine through the conserved F or W. Fields, in order: V gene, J gene, D gene, clone size, CDR3 DNA, CDR3 protein. D genes are given only for firm matches. Some rows have no size entry. The others give once, few or many, or a class for an expanded clone.

>TRBV7-2|TRBJ1-1|TRBD1|NA
TGTGCCAGCGCCCGGACAGGGAACACTGAAGCTTTCTTT
CASARTGNTEAFF
>TRBV12-3/TRBV12-4|TRBJ2-1|NA|NA
NA
CASSHFRGQDEQFF
>TRBV5-6|TRBJ2-7|NA|NA
TGTGCCAGCAGCTTGGGTGGGACCTCCTACGAGCAGTACTTC
CASSLGGTSYEQYF
>TRBV28|TRBJ2-2|TRBD2|large
TGTGCCAGCACCCAGGGACTAGCATTGGTCGGGGAGCTGTTTTTT
CASTQGLALVGELFF
>TRBV4-2|TRBJ2-7|TRBD1|large
TGTGCCAGCAGTCTCGGACAGGGTAGATACGAGCAGTACTTC
CASSLGQGRYEQYF
>TRBV5-1|TRBJ2-5|NA|large
TGCGCCAGCAGCTTACGGCATCACCGAGAGACCCAGTACTTC
CASSLRHHRETQYF
>TRBV5-1|TRBJ2-1|TRBD2|NA
TGCGCCAGCAGCTTGGTGGCTAGCGGGAGGGCCAATGAGCAGTTCTTC
CASSLVASGRANEQFF
>TRBV12-3/TRBV12-4|TRBJ2-5|NA|few
TGTGCCAGCAGTTTAGCCGTCCAAGAGACCCAGTACTTC
CASSLAVQETQYF
>TRBV20-1|TRBJ2-1|NA|NA
TGCAGTGCTTACAAGACAGGTTCCTACAATGAGCAGTTCTTC
CSAYKTGSYNEQFF
>TRBV4-2|TRBJ2-7|TRBD1|large
TGTGCCAGCAGCCAAGGTCTCGGGACAGGGTCCTACGAGCAGTACTTC
CASSQGLGTGSYEQYF
>TRBV27|TRBJ2-1|TRBD2|NA
TGTGCCAGCAGAGCGAACGCCGGGACTAGCTATCACAATGAGCAGTTCTTC
CASRANAGTSYHNEQFF
>TRBV12-3/TRBV12-4|TRBJ2-2|NA|large
TGTGCCAGCAGTCGAGCAGGGTTCACCGGGGAGCTGTTTTTT
CASSRAGFTGELFF
>TRBV27|TRBJ1-2|TRBD1|large
TGTGCCAGCAGTCTCCGACAGGGATGGGGCTACACCTTC
CASSLRQGWGYTF
>TRBV7-2|TRBJ2-3|NA|few
TGTGCCAGCAGCTCCCTCCCTGGGCAGGGGGGTGGGTATTTT
CASSSLPGQGGGYF
>TRBV15|TRBJ2-7|TRBD2|NA
TGTGCCACCAGTCCGAGGACTAGCGGGAGTCGGGAGCAGTACTTC
CATSPRTSGSREQYF
>TRBV3-1|TRBJ2-5|TRBD2|few
TGTGCCAGCAGCCAACTGACTAGCCCTGGGGCCCAGTACTTC
CASSQLTSPGAQYF
>TRBV6-5|TRBJ1-5|NA|large
TGTGCCAGCAGTTACTCGAGGGGTAGCAATCAGCCCCAGCATTTT
CASSYSRGSNQPQHF
>TRBV20-1|TRBJ1-4|NA|NA
TGCAGTGCTAGGACCTGGAGAACTAATGAAAAACTGTTTTTT
CSARTWRTNEKLFF
>TRBV20-1|TRBJ1-6|NA|large
TGCAGTGCTGGCAGTGGGAATTCACCCCTCCACTTT
CSAGSGNSPLHF
>TRBV7-2|TRBJ1-1|NA|large
TGTGCCAGCAGCTTAAGTGGCGGGGGTGAAGCTTTCTTT
CASSLSGGGEAFF
>TRBV5-1|TRBJ1-3|TRBD1|NA
TGCGCCAGCAGCGTGTCGACAGGGGTTTTTGGAAACACCATATATTTT
CASSVSTGVFGNTIYF
>TRBV5-1|TRBJ2-1|TRBD2|few
TGCGCCAGCAGCATGGGACTAGAAGGTAATGAGCAGTTCTTC
CASSMGLEGNEQFF
>TRBV24-1|TRBJ2-5|NA|large
TGTGCCACCAGTCAGGGAGAGACCCAGTACTTC
CATSQGETQYF
>TRBV28|TRBJ1-5|NA|large
TGTGCCACTTCCCGGGGGTGGGGCAATCAGCCCCAGCATTTT
CATSRGWGNQPQHF
>TRBV18|TRBJ2-1|NA|hyperexpanded
TGTGCCAGCTCACCAAGGAGGGATGAGCAGTTCTTC
CASSPRRDEQFF
>TRBV20-1|TRBJ1-5|NA|NA
TGCAGTGCTAGGGAACTCGGACAGTTCAATCAGCCCCAGCATTTT
CSARELGQFNQPQHF
>TRBV13|TRBJ2-4|NA|large
TGTGCCAGCAGCTTGAGGGACTTAAAAAACATTCAGTACTTC
CASSLRDLKNIQYF
>TRBV27|TRBJ2-7|NA|large
TGTGCCAGCAGTTTTCGAAGTGCCTACGAGCAGTACTTC
CASSFRSAYEQYF
>TRBV7-2|TRBJ2-7|NA|few
TGTGCCAGCAGCGGGGGCGGGACGGGAATACGAGAGCAGTACTTC
CASSGGGTGIREQYF
>TRBV29-1|TRBJ2-5|NA|few
TGCAGCGTTGAAGCAGCGACCCAAGAGACCCAGTACTTC
CSVEAATQETQYF
>TRBV12-3/TRBV12-4|TRBJ2-3|TRBD2|large
TGTGCTCTAGGACTAGCGGACACAGATACGCAGTATTTT
CALGLADTDTQYF
>TRBV29-1|TRBJ2-3|TRBD1|hyperexpanded
TGCAGCGGCTGGGGGACAGGGGCTGCAGATACGCAGTATTTT
CSGWGTGAADTQYF
>TRBV2|TRBJ2-7|TRBD2|large
TGTGCCAGCAGTGTGGGGACTAGCGGGAGGAATACCTACGAGCAGTACTTC
CASSVGTSGRNTYEQYF
>TRBV7-8|TRBJ2-1|NA|few
TGTGCCAGCAGCCCAGTCCGGGGGCTCGTCAATGAGCAGTTCTTC
CASSPVRGLVNEQFF
>TRBV5-5|TRBJ1-5|NA|few
TGTGCCAGCAGCTTGGGACAGAATAGCAATCAGCCCCAGCATTTT
CASSLGQNSNQPQHF
>TRBV10-2|TRBJ2-7|NA|large
TGCGCCAGCCAGACTAGGCCGGGATCGTACGAGCAGTACTTC
CASQTRPGSYEQYF
>TRBV20-1|TRBJ2-7|TRBD2|large
TGCAGTGCTAGAGATTGGGGCAATAGCGGGAGCTCCTACGAGCAGTACTTC
CSARDWGNSGSSYEQYF
>TRBV5-1|TRBJ2-2|TRBD1|large
TGCGCCAGCAGCTTGGGAGGGACAGACAAGACCGGGGAGCTGTTTTTT
CASSLGGTDKTGELFF
>TRBV21-1|TRBJ2-1|NA|NA
TGTGCCAGCAGCAAAGGTCCGGGAGAGAATGAGCAGTTCTTC
CASSKGPGENEQFF
>TRBV6-5|TRBJ2-2|TRBD1|large
TGTGCCAGCAGTCGCGGACAGGCCCTCGACACCGGGGAGCTGTTTTTT
CASSRGQALDTGELFF
>TRBV20-1|TRBJ1-5|NA|few
TGCAGTGCTAGAGATCAGGGGAAAAGCAATCAGCCCCAGCATTTT
CSARDQGKSNQPQHF
>TRBV3-1|TRBJ1-1|NA|NA
TGTGCCAGCAGCCAAGGCACCAGAATGAACACTGAAGCTTTCTTT
CASSQGTRMNTEAFF
>TRBV2|TRBJ2-1|NA|NA
TGTGCCAGCAGATCGGCGGGGCGGTACAATGAGCAGTTCTTC
CASRSAGRYNEQFF
>TRBV20-1|TRBJ2-7|TRBD1|NA
TGCAGTGCTAGCCTTAGGACAGGGGGCTATGGGTACTTC
CSASLRTGGYGYF